The T cell receptor (beta chain) under discussion was sequenced for a study of early stage breast cancer tumors. Study as a whole: The ER+/PR+/HER2- tumors included fewer than 10 ductal and four lobular carcinomas.

General study findings and limits: Tumors had around 2.4-fold higher T cell density than normal breast.

V was pared by 5 bases and J by 7 bases, with 14 bases between. Germline V lookup: CDR1 SGHAT, CDR2 FQDESV (reference sequence). The CDR3 has 13 amino acids. Here immunoSEQ multiplex PCR was the method, and the copy in TCRdb shows in-frame clones only, minus some. The sample records approximately 11,000 clones, 70% to 80% being singletons. This clone turned up a few times. Antigen: not known. The source is a person aged 40 to 50 with breast cancer. Sequences were obtained from breast tumor tissue. The rearrangement joins TRBV11-1 to TRBJ1-2; possible D gene TRBD1, 5 bases. The CDR3 nucleotides read TGTGCCAGCAGCCCCGCGACGGGGACTGGCTACACCTTC. Translation: CASSPATGTGYTF.